These 19 T cell receptor beta chains share one sample of origin, sequenced in a study of blood T cell repertoires in COVID-19 (dated by TCRdb to 2018 to 2021). The method behind the library was the immunoSEQ multiplex PCR assay. TCRdb mirrors the immuneACCESS table, restricted to in-frame sequences. Some clones are absent from its copies; in checked studies, under half trace to an unresolved V gene, and the reason for the others is unknown. The sample table contains 150,000 to 200,000 clones; only one count was recorded for roughly 80% of them. The ten top clones hold roughly 5% of the sample. The sample consisted of PBMCs or T cells enriched from blood (not recorded which). Receptor source: a woman aged 40 to 50 with acute COVID-19.

The chain is built from TRBV4-2 and TRBJ1-2, with 9 bases lining up with TRBD1. The CDR3 is 18 residues long. CDR1 is LGHNA and CDR2 is YNFKEQ in the germline V gene. Losses at the gene ends were 2 bases for V and 5 bases for J; bases not matched to a gene: 15. CDR3 in amino acids: CASSQQDRGSRGIYGYTF. The CDR3 DNA reads TGTGCCAGCAGCCAACAGGACAGGGGTAGTCGGGGGATATATGGCTACACCTTC.

The V and J genes are TRBV13 and TRBJ2-6; D gene uncertain. Germline loops: CDR1 PRHDT, CDR2 FYEKMQ (reference sequence). CDR3 length: 15 residues. Trimming took off 4 bases at V and 0 bases at J, with 7 bases between the two ends. The CDR3 coding sequence is TGTGCCAGCAGCTCGGTTAGCTCTGGGGCCAACGTCCTGACTTTC. Protein product: CASSSVSSGANVLTF.

The chain has TRBV30 and TRBJ1-6, with D hard to call. The CDR3 has 15 amino acids. V was trimmed by 0 bases and J by 0 bases, leaving 6 bases between them. Germline values: CDR1 GTSNPN, CDR2 SVGIG (reference sequence). The CDR3 DNA reads as TGTGCCTGGAGTGTACAGAGCTCCTATAATTCACCCCTCCACTTT. This gives the protein CAWSVQSSYNSPLHF.

The chain links TRBV6-4 to TRBJ1-2; 12 bases line up with TRBD1. Germline CDR1 and CDR2: MRHNA and SNTAGT. With V trimmed by 1 base and J by 7 bases, 4 bases remained unmatched. The CDR3 consists of 15 residues. CDR3 residues: CASSDFGTGGGGYTF. CDR3 DNA: TGTGCCAGCAGTGACTTTGGGACAGGGGGCGGTGGCTACACCTTC.

The chain is built from TRBV6-4 and TRBJ1-2; D possibly corresponds to TRBD1 (6 bases). V dropped 4 bases and J dropped 2 bases, with 8 bases sitting between them. Looked up from germline, CDR1 is MRHNA and CDR2 is SNTAGT. CDR3 length: 13 amino acids. CDR3 in DNA: TGTGCCAGCAGTGCAGGGGCGAACTATGGCTACACCTTC. Its protein is CASSAGANYGYTF.

The rearrangement joins TRBV6-5 to TRBJ1-1; TRBD1 aligns across 8 bases. CDR3 length: 13 residues. J lost 8 bases, V lost 3 bases, and 5 bases had no gene match. Germline-derived CDR1 and CDR2 are MNHEY and SVGAGI. CDR3 region: CASSYRDRKEAFF. The CDR3 DNA sequence: TGTGCCAGCAGTTATCGGGACAGGAAAGAAGCTTTCTTT.

The rearrangement joins TRBV4-1 to TRBJ2-4; 13 bases map to TRBD2. J was trimmed by 1 base and V by 4 bases; bases with no gene match: 13. Germline lookup yields CDR1 MGHRA and CDR2 YSYEKL. The CDR3 spans 20 residues. CDR3 in amino acids: CASSPRGGLAGSGAKNIQYF. Here the CDR3 DNA reads TGCGCCAGCAGCCCAAGAGGGGGACTAGCGGGAAGCGGGGCCAAAAACATTCAGTACTTC.

This clone came up once. This chain links TRBV6-1 with TRBJ2-5; 10 nucleotides align to TRBD1. V gave up 0 bases and J gave up 0 bases; unmatched junction bases: 4. The CDR3 totals 17 residues. The V gene's germline CDR1 is MNHNS and CDR2 SASEGT. The CDR3 protein is CASSEADRGVYQETQYF. The CDR3 DNA reads TGTGCCAGCAGTGAAGCGGACAGGGGGGTGTACCAAGAGACCCAGTACTTC.

This rearrangement joins TRBV7-9 to TRBJ2-1; D is unresolved. The CDR3 is 13 residues long. Trimming removed 11 bases at V and 1 base at J, with 12 bases between. The V gene's germline CDR1 is SEHNR and CDR2 FQNEAQ (reference sequence). In DNA form, the CDR3 reads TGTGCCGTCCGGAGAGGATCCTACAATGAGCAGTTCTTC. Translation gives CAVRRGSYNEQFF.

The chain recombines TRBV19 with TRBJ2-1, with D hard to call. Trimming stripped 7 bases from V and 4 bases from J, with 11 bases between. The CDR3 runs to 13 residues. Looked up from germline, CDR1 is LNHDA and CDR2 is SQIVND (reference sequence). The CDR3 loop reads CASMAGSYNEQFF. The CDR3, as DNA: TGTGCCAGTATGGCCGGGTCTTACAATGAGCAGTTCTTC.

The chain carries TRBV6-5 and TRBJ1-2, with 8 bases lining up with TRBD1. The CDR3 loop spans 15 amino acids. From germline, CDR1 is MNHEY and CDR2 SVGAGI. Trimming removed 7 bases from V and 2 bases from J; junction bases left unmatched: 9. CDR3 nucleotide sequence: TGTGCCAGCAACGCGGACAGGGAATCGAACTATGGCTACACCTTC. Its translation is CASNADRESNYGYTF.

This chain joins TRBV7-3 and TRBJ2-5; weak D call: TRBD2 (5 bases). The length of the CDR3 is 15 residues. CDR1 and CDR2 from the germline V gene are SGHTA and FQGTGA. V shed 2 bases and J shed 4 bases, with 14 bases lying between them. The CDR3 DNA reads as TGTGCCAGCAGCTTACGGGGTGGGATGAGAGAGACCCAGTACTTC. The encoded protein is CASSLRGGMRETQYF.

This clone was seen once. This rearrangement joins TRBV9 to TRBJ2-1; 10 nucleotides align to TRBD2. CDR1 is SGDLS and CDR2 is YYNGEE in the germline V gene. Germline trimming cut 3 bases from V and 2 bases from J; bases unmatched to any gene: 2. The CDR3 extends over 15 amino acids. The CDR3, as DNA: TGTGCCAGCAGCGCACTAGCGGGAACCTACAATGAGCAGTTCTTC. It specifies CASSALAGTYNEQFF.

This chain uses TRBV6-1 with TRBJ2-1, with TRBD2 identical over 11 bases. From germline, CDR1 is MNHNS and CDR2 SASEGT. V was pared by 1 base and J by 15 bases, with 8 bases of the junction left unmatched. CDR3 length: 14 amino acids. CDR3 DNA: TGTGCCAGCAGTGAAGTATCACTAGCGGGAGAGAGGTTCTTC. It specifies CASSEVSLAGERFF.

This clone was detected once. The chain is built from TRBV11-3 and TRBJ2-3, with D possibly being TRBD1 (6 bases). Germline lookup yields CDR1 SGHNT and CDR2 YENEEA. CDR3 size: 14 residues. Trimming cost V 4 bases and J 2 bases, with 10 bases left between them. This chain's CDR3 is CASSSDRYTDTQYF. As DNA, the CDR3 is TGTGCCAGCAGCTCGGACAGATACACAGATACGCAGTATTTT.

In this sample, this clone turned up a few times. The rearrangement joins TRBV7-6 to TRBJ2-7; D gene uncertain. Trimming took 2 bases from V and 5 from J, leaving 13 bases between them. The germline V gene encodes CDR1 SGHVS and CDR2 FNYEAQ. The CDR3 is 14 amino acids. The CDR3 DNA reads as TGTGCCAGCAGCTTATCAGGCAACGTGGACGAGCAGTACTTC. Translating it yields CASSLSGNVDEQYF.

The chain employs TRBV6-5 and TRBJ1-2; TRBD1 aligns across 9 bases. The V gene end was trimmed by 5 bases and the J gene end by 6 bases; junction bases not matched to a gene: 7. The V gene's germline CDR1 is MNHEY and CDR2 SVGAGI. CDR3 length equals 14 residues. CDR3 DNA sequence: TGTGCCAGCAGTACCCGGGACAGGGTTGATGGCTACACCTTC. Encoded protein: CASSTRDRVDGYTF.

The rearrangement links TRBV2 to TRBJ1-2, with D unresolved. The V gene lost 4 bases and the J gene lost 4 bases, with 10 bases spanning the gap. The CDR3 has 13 residues. Germline V lookup: CDR1 SNHLY, CDR2 FYNNEI. The DNA for the CDR3 is TGTGCCAGCAGTGTCGAGGGAATCTATGGCTACACCTTC. It yields the protein CASSVEGIYGYTF. The whole variable domain, remainder taken from reference TRBV2 and TRBJ1-2, is EPEVTQTPSHQVTQMGQEVILRCVPISNHLYFYWYRQILGQKVEFLVSFYNNEISEKSEIFDDQFSVERPDGSNFTLKIRSTKLEDSAMYFCASSVEGIYGYTFGSGTRLTVV.

This clone has just one count. This rearrangement joins TRBV21-1 to TRBJ2-7; the D call in the table, TRBD1, was not verified against the DNA. TRBV21-1 is listed as a pseudogene. The CDR3 covers 16 residues. CDR3 coding DNA: TGTGCCAGCAGCACCGAAGACAGGGAAGATCACTACGAGCAGTACTTC. This encodes CASSTEDREDHYEQYF.